One TCR beta chain is described in this entry. Sequencing was performed with immunoSEQ multiplex PCR; in TCRdb, only in-frame clones are kept and a portion is missing. The repertoire holds about 37,000 clones, with 85% as singletons. The data originate from a study of OX40 agonist ivuxolimab in advanced cancers. Germline V gene sequence: CDR1 SGHTA, CDR2 FQGTGA. The CDR3 contains 13 residues. Trimming shortened V by 3 bases and J by 8 bases, and 10 bases separated the two germline ends. The specimen comprised CD4+ or CD8+ T cells sorted from blood, sampled in a trial of the OX40 agonist ivuxolimab. This receptor was identified in an adult with an advanced solid tumor such as melanoma, head and neck, liver or kidney cancer. The rearrangement uses TRBV7-3 and TRBJ1-4; D gene ambiguous. The CDR3 spells CASSFRPGEKLFF. The CDR3 region has the DNA TGTGCCAGCAGCTTCCGTCCCGGGGAAAAACTGTTTTTT.